This T cell receptor (beta chain) was found in a study of post-analysis software for immune sequencing data. Study-level points and caveats: Compared with controls, patients had more of about 5 TRBV segments, including TRBV5-6, TRBV5-1 and TRBV20-1. Normalized Chao1 diversity was significantly reduced in patients versus controls.

This clonotype has just a few counts. Its antigen is not known. Included in the TCR beta cDNA libraries were unique molecular identifiers. TCRdb used MiXCR to reprocess the PCR reads, holding one entry per CDR3 protein. This table holds more than 450,000 distinct CDR3 sequences, roughly two fifths found once. The CDR3 is 14 amino acids. Trimming shortened V by 5 bases and J by 4 bases, and 12 bases separated the two germline ends. This TCR derives from a girl aged 5 to 17 with multiple sclerosis. The sequenced sample was blood. V is TRBV12-3 or TRBV12-4 and J is TRBJ1-5, with D maybe TRBD1 (5 bases). Here the CDR3 DNA reads TGTGCCAGCAGTCCAGGGAGACGTAATCAGCCCCAGCATTTT. It yields the protein CASSPGRRNQPQHF.